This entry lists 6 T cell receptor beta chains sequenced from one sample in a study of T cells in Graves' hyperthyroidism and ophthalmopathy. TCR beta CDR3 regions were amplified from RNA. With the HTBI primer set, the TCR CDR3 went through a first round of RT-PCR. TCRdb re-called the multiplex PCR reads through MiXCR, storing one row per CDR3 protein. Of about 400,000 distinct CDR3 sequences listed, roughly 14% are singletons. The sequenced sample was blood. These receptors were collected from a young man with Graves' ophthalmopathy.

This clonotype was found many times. This chain's CDR3 is CSATQGRDYGYTF. CDR3 DNA: TGCAGTGCCACACAGGGGCGTGACTATGGCTACACCTTC. V gene TRBV20-1 combines with J gene TRBJ1-2; 7 positions agree with TRBD1. CDR1 is DFQATT, CDR2 SNEGSKA, per germline (reference sequence). The J segment lost 3 bases and the V segment lost 6 bases, leaving 7 bases of the junction unmatched. The CDR3 has 13 residues.

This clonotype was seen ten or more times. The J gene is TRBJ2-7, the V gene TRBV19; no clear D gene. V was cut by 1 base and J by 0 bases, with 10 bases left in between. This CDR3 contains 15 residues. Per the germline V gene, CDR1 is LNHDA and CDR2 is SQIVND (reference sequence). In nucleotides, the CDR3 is TGTGCCAGTAGTATAGGTGGCGGATACTCCTACGAGCAGTACTTC. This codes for CASSIGGGYSYEQYF.

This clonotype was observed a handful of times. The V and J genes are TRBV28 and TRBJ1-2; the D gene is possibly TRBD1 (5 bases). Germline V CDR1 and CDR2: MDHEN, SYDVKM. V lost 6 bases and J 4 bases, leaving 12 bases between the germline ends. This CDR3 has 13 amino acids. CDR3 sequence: CASSYLGGYGYTF. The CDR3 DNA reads TGTGCCAGCAGCTACCTCGGGGGCTATGGCTACACCTTC.

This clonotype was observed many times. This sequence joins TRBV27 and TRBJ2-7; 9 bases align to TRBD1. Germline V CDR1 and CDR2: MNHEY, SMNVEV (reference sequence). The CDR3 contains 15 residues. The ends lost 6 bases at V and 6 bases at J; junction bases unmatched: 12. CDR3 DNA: TGTGCCAGCAGGTCTAGTATAGGACAGGGGCTCGAGCAGTACTTC. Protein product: CASRSSIGQGLEQYF.

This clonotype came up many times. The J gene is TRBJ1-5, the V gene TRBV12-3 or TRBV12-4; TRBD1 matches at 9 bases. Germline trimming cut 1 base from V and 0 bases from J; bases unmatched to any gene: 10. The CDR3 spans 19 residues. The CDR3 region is CASSLVGQGVLGSNQPQHF. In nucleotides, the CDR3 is TGTGCCAGCAGTTTAGTGGGACAGGGTGTTTTGGGTAGCAATCAGCCCCAGCATTTT.

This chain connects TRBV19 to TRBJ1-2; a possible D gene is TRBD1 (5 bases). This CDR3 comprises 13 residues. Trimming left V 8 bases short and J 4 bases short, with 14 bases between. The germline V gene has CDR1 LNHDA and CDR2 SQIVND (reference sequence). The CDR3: CASRRGLGYGYTF. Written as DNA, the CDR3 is TGTGCCAGTCGTCGGGGCTTGGGCTATGGCTACACCTTC. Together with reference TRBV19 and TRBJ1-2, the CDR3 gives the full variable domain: DGGITQSPKYLFRKEGQNVTLSCEQNLNHDAMYWYRQDPGQGLRLIYYSQIVNDFQKGDIAEGYSVSREKKESFPLTVTSAQKNPTAFYLCASRRGLGYGYTFGSGTRLTVV.